A single T cell receptor beta chain is shown here with its context. Its antigen remains unknown. It differs at one base from a far larger clone, so likely a read error. These data originate in a study of regulatory T cells in long-lasting Graves disease. Germline-derived CDR1 and CDR2 are SNHLY and FYNNEI. V gave up 7 bases and J gave up 10 bases, with 20 bases separating them. CDR3 length: 14 amino acids. The time point denotes: newly diagnosed GD, antithyroid drugs for less than 3 months. PBMCs were the source of the RNA used for TCR sequencing. The TCR beta library used iRepertoire HTBI primers with Arm-PCR amplification of CDR3. TCRdb reprocessed the multiplex PCR reads via MiXCR and lists one record per CDR3 protein. The sample lists about 440,000 distinct CDR3 sequences; roughly 17% were seen once. Study-level results: With persistent disease, TRBV28, TRBJ1-2 and TRBJ2-5 were the favored segments.

This sample was also put to use in a study of T cells in Graves' hyperthyroidism and ophthalmopathy.

The source of this sequence is a woman under 30 with Graves disease. The input for sequencing was peripheral blood mononuclear cells (PBMCs), taken at new diagnosis, from a patient treated with antithyroid drugs. The V gene is TRBV2, the J gene TRBJ2-1, with D possibly matching TRBD1 (6 bases). CDR3 protein: CASTPNNRDYEQFF. The CDR3 DNA follows: TGTGCCAGCACCCCCAATAACAGGGATTACGAGCAGTTCTTC. Variable domain in full (rest from reference TRBV2 and TRBJ2-1): EPEVTQTPSHQVTQMGQEVILRCVPISNHLYFYWYRQILGQKVEFLVSFYNNEISEKSEIFDDQFSVERPDGSNFTLKIRSTKLEDSAMYFCASTPNNRDYEQFFGPGTRLTVL.